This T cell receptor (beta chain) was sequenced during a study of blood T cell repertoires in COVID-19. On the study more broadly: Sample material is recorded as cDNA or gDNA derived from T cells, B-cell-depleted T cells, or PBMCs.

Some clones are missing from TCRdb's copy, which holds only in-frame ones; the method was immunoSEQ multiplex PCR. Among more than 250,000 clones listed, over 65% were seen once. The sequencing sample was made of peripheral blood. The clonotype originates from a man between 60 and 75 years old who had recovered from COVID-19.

This chain's CDR3 is CASGRGLAGGNEQFF. CDR3 nucleotides: TGTGCTAGTGGCCGCGGACTAGCGGGCGGCAATGAGCAGTTCTTC. This chain joins TRBV12-5 and TRBJ2-1; TRBD2 matches at 11 bases. From germline, CDR1 is LGHNT and CDR2 FRNRAP. CDR3 size: 15 residues. The junction had 7 bases not matched to a gene; V was cut back by 6 bases and J by 6 bases.